The clone carrying this T cell receptor beta chain has more than one count but fewer than ten. No antigen is known for it. This record belongs to a study of T cell repertoires in cytomegalovirus infection. Looking at the study overall: Public TCR beta signatures indicated both CMV infection and matching HLA type.

The germline V gene encodes CDR1 SGHVS and CDR2 FQNEAQ. The CDR3 spans 14 residues. V was pared by 2 bases and J by 10 bases, with 15 bases between. TCRdb independently ran MiXCR on the reads; one entry per CDR3 protein. The data show 45,000 to 75,000 distinct CDR3 sequences, with about 33% seen just once and nearly 70% held by the top ten. Findings and caveats of the study: Totalled public TCR beta family frequency picked out people who carried CMV plus the relevant HLA. Predominance within the ex vivo response was attributable to HLA-C-restricted CMV-specific TCR beta clonotypes.

This receptor was taken from a human donor in good health (CMV status not recorded). Some clones in this sample may be carry-over from other donors' samples. The sequenced material came from PBMCs, sequenced either directly or after in vitro stimulation (not recorded which). The V gene is TRBV7-8, the J gene TRBJ2-1; no reliable D call. CDR3 region: CASSLSKGGKEQFF. CDR3 nucleotide sequence: TGTGCCAGCAGCTTAAGTAAGGGCGGAAAGGAGCAGTTCTTC.